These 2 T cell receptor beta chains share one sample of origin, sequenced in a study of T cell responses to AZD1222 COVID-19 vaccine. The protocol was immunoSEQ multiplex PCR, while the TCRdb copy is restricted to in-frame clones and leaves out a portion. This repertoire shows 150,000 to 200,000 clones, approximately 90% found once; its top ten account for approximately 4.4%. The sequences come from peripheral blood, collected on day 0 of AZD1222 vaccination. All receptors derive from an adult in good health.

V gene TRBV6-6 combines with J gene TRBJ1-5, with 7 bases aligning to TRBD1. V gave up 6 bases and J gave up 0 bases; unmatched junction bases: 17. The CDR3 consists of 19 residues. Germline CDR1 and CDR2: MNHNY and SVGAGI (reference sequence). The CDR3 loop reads CASRRSPNQGGYSNQPQHF. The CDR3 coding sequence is TGTGCCAGCAGGCGATCGCCCAACCAGGGGGGATATAGCAATCAGCCCCAGCATTTT.

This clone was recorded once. The CDR3 nucleotides read TGCGCCAGCAGTTCGATCGGACTAGCGGGAGACTACGAGCAGTACTTC. It codes for CASSSIGLAGDYEQYF. The chain combines TRBV5-1 with TRBJ2-7; 13 bases fit TRBD2. The CDR3 contains 16 residues. V trimming: 5 bases; J trimming: 3 bases; junction bases outside the gene matches: 8. CDR1 is SGHRS, CDR2 YFSETQ, per germline.